This T cell receptor (beta chain) came from a study of blood T cells in healthy people across ages. Whole-study context: About one barcoded beta molecule per two T cells came from capture by template switching. Regarding the study as a whole: It was not known whether donors were CMV positive (a possible confounder of expanded clonotype changes). It was found that TCR beta diversity correlated strongly with the percentage of naive T cells.

The use of a sample-barcoded 5' primer and a J-beta primer mix characterized a second PCR of about 7 to 12 cycles. TCRdb fed the 5' RACE reads into MiXCR, producing one record per CDR3 protein. The sample has over 550,000 distinct CDR3 sequences; about 30% are singletons. As regards this clonotype: Antigen specificity is unknown.

Per the germline V gene, CDR1 is SGHTA and CDR2 is FQGNSA. There are 13 residues in the CDR3. The germline V and J ends were trimmed by 5 bases and 5 bases, with 10 bases remaining between them. The chain joins TRBV7-2 to TRBJ1-5; no clear D. The receptor was isolated from a woman older than 75 in good health. Sequenced material: blood. The CDR3 loop reads CASSPRGDQPQHF. In DNA, the CDR3 is TGTGCCAGCAGCCCTAGAGGAGATCAGCCCCAGCATTTT.